Listed below are T cell receptor beta chains from one sample, sequenced in a study of somatic mutations in cytotoxic T cells in rheumatoid arthritis. Produced via immunoSEQ multiplex PCR; TCRdb's table is partial and in-frame only. The repertoire holds about 17,000 clones, with around 68% as singletons. The sequenced sample consisted of CD8+ T cells sorted from blood. These receptors originate from a man in his sixties in good health. Each CDR3 is given with its conserved first and last residue.

13	TRBV25-1	TRBJ2-3	CASSHPGRDTQYF
17	TRBV4-3	TRBJ2-3	CASSQVGTSADVWTQYF
15	TRBV5-1	TRBJ2-7	CASSPGTARLYEQYF
14	TRBV7-9	TRBJ2-3	CASSLSGNTDTQYF
15	TRBV4-3	TRBJ2-1	CASSQAGSLYNEQFF
19	TRBV7-9	TRBJ2-1	CASSLMGLGPESSYNEQFF
12	TRBV7-2	TRBJ2-7	CASSLIIYEQYF
17	TRBV4-1	TRBJ2-1	CASSLYPRDTSNNEQFF
16	TRBV5-1	TRBJ2-3	CASSSSGTSEYYTQYF
17	TRBV7-2	TRBJ1-5	CASSLEADRGLNQPQHF
15	TRBV28	TRBJ2-5	CASSLSSGGLETQYF
16	TRBV6-1	TRBJ2-7	CASSVPRTGGAYEQYF
15	TRBV5-1	TRBJ2-7	CASSRLGLASYEQYF
13	TRBV11-3	TRBJ2-1	CASSPRGVDEQFF
13	TRBV6-5	TRBJ2-1	CASTLAGGGEQFF
14	TRBV19	TRBJ2-1	CASSIVRLTNEQFF